This entry describes one TCR beta chain. What it binds is unknown. Libraries were prepared by immunoSEQ multiplex PCR; TCRdb keeps only in-frame clonotypes and omits some of them. The sample contains 340,000 or so clones, 93% of which appear only once. The sample comes from a study of brain T cells in children with intractable seizures. Study-level results: Pre- and post-surgery blood differed in depth, so pre-surgery absences may be undersampling.

V lost 1 base to trimming and J lost 0 bases, with 15 bases between them. The CDR3 extends over 18 amino acids. Germline V gene lookup returns CDR1 KGHDR and CDR2 SFDVKD. Time point indicated: blood from clinic visit 5 months post-surgery; TSC patient then seizure free. Only cases whose brain tissue showed the highest T cell transcript signatures were sequenced. The specimen was peripheral blood, collected more than 4 months after surgery. The J gene is TRBJ1-3, the V gene TRBV24-1; D gene uncertain. The clonotype originates from a boy younger than two with tuberous sclerosis and intractable seizures. The CDR3 sequence is CATSDFQNSRSSGNTIYF. For the CDR3, the DNA is TGTGCCACCAGTGATTTTCAGAACTCACGGAGCTCTGGAAACACCATATATTTT.